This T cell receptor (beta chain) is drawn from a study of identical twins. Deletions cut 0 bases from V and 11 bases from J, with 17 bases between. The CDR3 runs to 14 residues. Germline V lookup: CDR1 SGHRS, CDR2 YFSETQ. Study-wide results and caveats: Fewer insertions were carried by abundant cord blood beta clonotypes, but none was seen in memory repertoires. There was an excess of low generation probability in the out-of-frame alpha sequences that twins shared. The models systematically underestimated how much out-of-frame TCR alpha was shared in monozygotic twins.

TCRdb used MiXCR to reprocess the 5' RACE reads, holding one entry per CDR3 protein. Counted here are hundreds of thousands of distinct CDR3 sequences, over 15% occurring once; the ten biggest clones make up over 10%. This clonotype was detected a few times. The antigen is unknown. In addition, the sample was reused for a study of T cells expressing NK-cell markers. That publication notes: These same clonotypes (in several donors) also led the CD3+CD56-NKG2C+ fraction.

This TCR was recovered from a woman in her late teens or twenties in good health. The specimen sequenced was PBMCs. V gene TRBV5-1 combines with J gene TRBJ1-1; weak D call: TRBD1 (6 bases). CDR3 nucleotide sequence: TGCGCCAGCAGCTTGGGGAGACAGGCCCGACTCGCTTTCTTT. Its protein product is CASSLGRQARLAFF.